This TCR beta chain was sequenced in a study of OX40 agonist ivuxolimab in advanced cancers. Study details: Partial response was recorded in three patients: one hepatocellular carcinoma and two cutaneous melanoma cases. Study-level points and caveats: Antigen specificity of clonally expanded peripheral T cells was not established.

The germline gives CDR1 LGHNA, CDR2 YSLEER. CDR3 length: 14 residues. The V gene lost 4 bases and the J gene lost 5 bases, with 14 bases spanning the gap. Worth noting for this clone: Its target is not known.

Libraries were prepared by immunoSEQ multiplex PCR; TCRdb keeps only in-frame clonotypes and omits some of them. The sample lists over 50,000 clones; 80% to 85% were seen once. This specimen was CD4+ or CD8+ T cells sorted from blood, taken in a trial of the OX40 agonist ivuxolimab. This clonotype was obtained from an adult with an advanced solid tumor such as melanoma, head and neck, liver or kidney cancer. This chain joins TRBV4-3 and TRBJ1-2; D is uncertain. The CDR3 region has the DNA TGCGCCAGCAGCCGCCGGGTCCAACAGTATGGCTACACCTTC. Translated: CASSRRVQQYGYTF.